The 26 T cell receptor beta chains below all came from one sample that was sequenced in a study of Ad26.COV2.S vaccination and SARS-CoV-2 variants. The method was immunoSEQ multiplex PCR; TCRdb's version includes in-frame clones alone and lacks a portion of them. The sample contains hundreds of thousands of clones, around 90% of which appear only once. Treatment indicated: about 20 received Ad26.COV2.S at low or high dose, single or two shots; roughly five received placebo; per-sample allocation not given. It was on day 63 after the first vaccine or placebo injection that samples were taken. The input for sequencing was peripheral blood, taken in a trial of Ad26.COV2.S vaccine versus placebo. The source is a person between 18 and 59 years old who received the Ad26.COV2.S COVID-19 vaccine or a placebo.

As concerns this clone: Additional DNA sequences in this sample encode the identical CDR3. The CDR3 sequence: CASSLGFTDTQYF. The CDR3 DNA reads TGTGCCAGCAGTTTAGGTTTCACAGATACGCAGTATTTT. The chain joins TRBV12-3 or TRBV12-4 to TRBJ2-3; D remains unclear. The length of the CDR3 is 13 residues. The V and J ends lost 1 base and 2 bases respectively, with 4 bases between them.

CDR3 residues: CASSLLWGRTNEQYF. The CDR3 DNA is TGTGCCAGCAGCCTCCTTTGGGGGAGAACGAACGAGCAGTACTTC. The J gene is TRBJ2-7, the V gene TRBV7-9; perhaps D is TRBD1 or TRBD2 (5 bases each). This CDR3 comprises 15 residues. The V and J ends lost 5 bases and 5 bases respectively, with 19 bases between them. Germline CDR1 is SEHNR and CDR2 is FQNEAQ (reference sequence).

The chain links TRBV27 to TRBJ2-6; D gene unclear. Deletions cut 6 bases from V and 6 bases from J, with 9 bases between. The CDR3 length is 13 residues. Germline CDR1 and CDR2: MNHEY and SMNVEV (reference sequence). DNA of the CDR3: TGTGCCAGCAGCCATGAGGTGGCCAACGTCCTGACTTTC. Amino acids: CASSHEVANVLTF.

The chain employs TRBV6-2 or TRBV6-3 and TRBJ2-5, with TRBD2 as a possible D gene (6 bases). The CDR3 runs to 14 residues. Germline V lookup: CDR1 MNHEY, CDR2 SVGEGT. Between the trimmed V and J ends, which lost 5 bases and 4 bases, there was a span of 14 bases. The CDR3 reads CASSQNGSGETQYF. CDR3 coding DNA: TGTGCCAGCAGTCAAAACGGGAGTGGAGAGACCCAGTACTTC.

The chain has TRBV6-4 and TRBJ2-2; no clear D gene. This CDR3 comprises 16 residues. Trimming removed 2 bases at V and 3 bases at J, with 13 bases between. Germline values: CDR1 MRHNA, CDR2 SNTAGT. CDR3 DNA: TGTGCCAGCAGTGACCGTCCGACGATTGACACCGGGGAGCTGTTTTTT. This translates into CASSDRPTIDTGELFF.

The V and J genes are TRBV2 and TRBJ2-3; TRBD2 might be the D (6 bases). V lost 7 bases and J lost 4, with 18 bases in between. The CDR3 totals 15 residues. CDR1 and CDR2 from the germline V gene are SNHLY and FYNNEI. The chain's CDR3 is CASTPRGWGPDTQYF. The CDR3 DNA reads TGTGCCAGCACCCCTCGGGGGTGGGGTCCAGATACGCAGTATTTT. Full variable domain (rest looked up from reference TRBV2 and TRBJ2-3): EPEVTQTPSHQVTQMGQEVILRCVPISNHLYFYWYRQILGQKVEFLVSFYNNEISEKSEIFDDQFSVERPDGSNFTLKIRSTKLEDSAMYFCASTPRGWGPDTQYFGPGTRLTVL.

The chain combines TRBV27 with TRBJ2-7; possibly TRBD2 for D (6 bases). V was pared by 7 bases and J by 0 bases, with 10 bases between. The V gene's germline CDR1 is MNHEY and CDR2 SMNVEV (reference sequence). The CDR3 is 13 amino acids. CDR3 DNA sequence: TGTGCCAGCAAATCCGGGAGCTCCTACGAGCAGTACTTC. This sequence encodes CASKSGSSYEQYF.

The gene calls are TRBV11-2 and TRBJ1-1; D gene unclear. CDR1 SGHAT and CDR2 FQNNGV come from the germline V gene. Trimming took 5 bases from V and 1 from J, leaving 14 bases between them. The length of the CDR3 is 15 residues. The CDR3 nucleotides are TGTGCCAGCAGCGTACCCCAGAGAGAGAACACTGAAGCTTTCTTT. This translates into CASSVPQRENTEAFF.

This sequence joins TRBV7-2 and TRBJ2-2; D ambiguous. Deletions cut 5 bases from V and 7 bases from J, with 14 bases between. Germline V gene lookup returns CDR1 SGHTA and CDR2 FQGNSA. There are 14 residues in the CDR3. As DNA, the CDR3 is TGTGCCAGCAGCCCCTACGCTAGTATCGGGGAGCTGTTTTTT. Translated, it gives CASSPYASIGELFF.

The V call is TRBV7-8, the J call TRBJ2-3; TRBD1 agrees at 7 bases. With 8 bases clipped from V and 2 bases from J, the junction kept 10 bases outside the gene matches. The germline V gene encodes CDR1 SGHVS and CDR2 FQNEAQ. CDR3 length equals 15 residues. DNA of the CDR3: TGTGCCAGCCACCTCCGGACAGGTTACACAGATACGCAGTATTTT. It encodes CASHLRTGYTDTQYF.

The gene calls are TRBV20-1 and TRBJ2-3, with D perhaps TRBD2 (5 bases). The CDR3 contains 12 residues. Trimming stripped 3 bases from V and 4 bases from J, with 8 bases between. Germline CDR1 and CDR2: DFQATT and SNEGSKA (reference sequence). The CDR3 nucleotides read TGCAGTGCTAGTCCGGAGGCAGATACGCAGTATTTT. Its protein product is CSASPEADTQYF.

This rearrangement joins TRBV18 to TRBJ1-2; the match to TRBD1 covers 7 bases. V shed 3 bases, J shed 8 bases, and the junction held 6 bases outside the gene matches. Germline CDR1 and CDR2: KGHSH and LQKENI. The CDR3 is 13 amino acids. The CDR3 region has the DNA TGTGCCAGCTCACCGGACAGGCGGGAGGGCTACACCTTC. As protein: CASSPDRREGYTF.

The chain carries TRBV5-4 and TRBJ2-7, with TRBD2 as a possible D gene (6 bases). Trimming removed 4 bases from V and 3 bases from J, with 11 bases in between. This CDR3 comprises 13 residues. Germline V gene sequence: CDR1 SGHNT, CDR2 YYREEE (reference sequence). CDR3 sequence (DNA): TGTGCCAGCAGCCGGGACTCCCTCTACGAGCAGTACTTC. Translating it yields CASSRDSLYEQYF.

V and J are TRBV28 and TRBJ2-7; weak D call: TRBD2 (6 bases). Germline assignment: CDR1 MDHEN and CDR2 SYDVKM. Trimming took off 3 bases at V and 2 bases at J, with 11 bases between the two ends. This CDR3 contains 14 residues. CDR3 residues: CASSLRGTTYEQYF. Written as DNA, the CDR3 is TGTGCCAGCAGTTTGCGGGGAACTACCTACGAGCAGTACTTC.

The V call is TRBV18, the J call TRBJ2-7; TRBD1 agrees at 11 bases. With V trimmed by 2 bases and J by 5 bases, 5 bases remained unmatched. The V gene's germline CDR1 is KGHSH and CDR2 LQKENI. The CDR3 is 15 residues long. CDR3 bases: TGTGCCAGCTCACCAGGGGGACAGGGGGAGGACGAGCAGTACTTC. Amino acids: CASSPGGQGEDEQYF.

The chain uses TRBV5-1 and TRBJ2-3, with D perhaps TRBD1 (5 bases). V gave up 1 base and J gave up 2 bases, with 8 bases separating them. This CDR3 contains 14 residues. Germline CDR1 reads SGHRS; CDR2 reads YFSETQ. The CDR3 coding sequence is TGCGCCAGCAGCTTGACAGGTTACACAGATACGCAGTATTTT. This encodes CASSLTGYTDTQYF.

This chain uses TRBV29-1 with TRBJ2-3; 8 bases line up with TRBD2. The germline CDR1 and CDR2 sequences are SQVTM and ANQGSEA. The junction had 7 bases not matched to a gene; V was cut back by 6 bases and J by 2 bases. This CDR3 region has 14 residues. CDR3 loop: CSVVTSAYTDTQYF. The CDR3 bases are TGCAGCGTAGTGACTAGCGCATACACAGATACGCAGTATTTT.

This chain uses TRBV11-2 with TRBJ2-5; the D is unclear. CDR1 is SGHAT, CDR2 FQNNGV, per germline. The V and J ends lost 5 bases and 1 base respectively, with 2 bases between them. The CDR3 loop spans 11 amino acids. CDR3 nucleotide sequence: TGTGCCAGCAGCCCCCAAGAGACCCAGTACTTC. Amino acids: CASSPQETQYF.

The chain carries TRBV30 and TRBJ1-2, with 7 bases matching TRBD1. The V gene end was trimmed by 0 bases and the J gene end by 2 bases; junction bases not matched to a gene: 3. CDR3 length: 14 residues. Germline V CDR1 and CDR2: GTSNPN, SVGIG (reference sequence). The CDR3 loop is CAWSVGQLNYGYTF. As DNA, the CDR3 is TGTGCCTGGAGTGTGGGACAGTTAAACTATGGCTACACCTTC.

This sequence joins TRBV19 and TRBJ1-6; D possibly corresponds to TRBD1 (5 bases). The ends were cut back, 5 bases at V and 7 bases at J, with 18 bases in the middle. Germline V CDR1 and CDR2: LNHDA, SQIVND (reference sequence). This CDR3 is 16 amino acids long. CDR3: CASSAGPGRINSPLHF. CDR3 DNA sequence: TGTGCCAGTAGTGCGGGACCGGGGCGTATCAATTCACCCCTCCACTTT. Looking up the rest from reference TRBV19 and TRBJ1-6 gives the full variable domain: DGGITQSPKYLFRKEGQNVTLSCEQNLNHDAMYWYRQDPGQGLRLIYYSQIVNDFQKGDIAEGYSVSREKKESFPLTVTSAQKNPTAFYLCASSAGPGRINSPLHFGNGTRLTVT.

The chain combines TRBV27 with TRBJ2-1; D remains ambiguous. Germline loops: CDR1 MNHEY, CDR2 SMNVEV (reference sequence). V was clipped by 4 bases and J by 10 bases, with 14 bases between them. This CDR3 comprises 13 residues. The CDR3 spells CASSYMDLSEQFF. For the CDR3, the DNA is TGTGCCAGCAGTTATATGGACCTCTCCGAGCAGTTCTTC.

This clone was detected only once. The chain is built from TRBV4-3 and TRBJ2-5; 11 bases are a match to TRBD2. This CDR3 is 15 amino acids long. V shed 1 base, J shed 4 bases, and the junction held 2 bases outside the gene matches. Germline V gene lookup returns CDR1 LGHNA and CDR2 YSLEER. CDR3 nucleotide sequence: TGCGCCAGCAGCCAAGTCGGACTAGCGGGAGAGACCCAGTACTTC. Protein sequence: CASSQVGLAGETQYF.

The chain uses TRBV9 and TRBJ2-3, with 7 nucleotides matching TRBD2. The CDR3 sequence is 16 residues long. Germline trimming cut 0 bases from V and 4 bases from J; bases unmatched to any gene: 8. Germline-derived CDR1 and CDR2 are SGDLS and YYNGEE. The CDR3 here is CASSVGAGEGADTQYF. CDR3 DNA sequence: TGTGCCAGCAGCGTAGGTGCGGGAGAAGGGGCAGATACGCAGTATTTT. Full variable domain (missing parts from reference TRBV9 and TRBJ2-3): DSGVTQTPKHLITATGQRVTLRCSPRSGDLSVYWYQQSLDQGLQFLIQYYNGEERAKGNILERFSAQQFPDLHSELNLSSLELGDSALYFCASSVGAGEGADTQYFGPGTRLTVL.

This clone came up a few times. The CDR3 sequence: CASSKERDTFYEQYF. The CDR3 DNA follows: TGTGCCAGCAGCAAAGAACGGGACACATTCTACGAGCAGTACTTC. V is TRBV21-1 and J is TRBJ2-7; TRBD1 is the table's D call, not checked against the DNA. TRBV21-1 is described as a pseudogene. This CDR3 has 15 residues.

This chain joins TRBV4-3 and TRBJ2-7, with D tentatively TRBD1 (5 bases). The germline CDR1 and CDR2 sequences are LGHNA and YSLEER. The CDR3 contains 15 residues. The ends were cut back, 1 base at V and 1 base at J, with 11 bases in the middle. For the CDR3, the DNA is TGCGCCAGCAGCCAAGGGGTAGGGGTTTCCTACGAGCAGTACTTC. Its protein product is CASSQGVGVSYEQYF.

The chain links TRBV6-2 or TRBV6-3 to TRBJ2-2, with 7 bases matching TRBD1. Germline V gene lookup returns CDR1 MNHEY and CDR2 SVGEGT. The trim removed 2 bases at V and 5 bases at J, leaving 2 bases unmatched. This CDR3 has 14 amino acids. CDR3 nucleotide sequence: TGTGCCAGCAGTTACGGGGACAGTACCGGGGAGCTGTTTTTT. It encodes CASSYGDSTGELFF.